The T cell receptor (beta chain) described here comes from a study of beta chain features in type 1 diabetes. Expressed TCRB transcripts were sequenced, since all the RNA that had been isolated was reverse transcribed. TCRdb keeps only in-frame clones here, not all; method: immunoSEQ multiplex PCR. The table records almost 350,000 clones, 6.5% to 10% of them present only once. The CDR3 has 16 amino acids. CDR1 SGHNT and CDR2 YENEEA come from the germline V gene. J gave up 6 bases and V 2 bases, and 6 bases lay outside the gene matches. This sequence originates from a woman between 18 and 29 years old in good health. The sequencing sample was made of central memory CD4+ T cells from blood. The chain joins TRBV11-3 to TRBJ2-1, with 11 bases aligning to TRBD2. DNA of the CDR3: TGTGCCAGCAGCTTATTGTTAGCGGGAGGGCCCAATGAGCAGTTCTTC. Translated, it gives CASSLLLAGGPNEQFF.